Listed below are T cell receptor beta chains from one sample, sequenced in a study of blood T cell repertoires in COVID-19. Sequencing was performed with immunoSEQ multiplex PCR; in TCRdb, only in-frame clones are kept and a portion is missing. The sample records roughly 76,000 clones, 75% to 85% being singletons. The sample taken for sequencing was peripheral blood. These receptors all stem from a human donor in a cohort sampled during active COVID-19. CDR3s include the opening cysteine and the closing phenylalanine or tryptophan. The D gene is left open where the match is weak. Clone size, where shown, is once, few, many, or a class for clones that have expanded.

TRBJ2-7 | NA | TRBD2 | TRBV6-5 | CASGRLAGAYEQYF | TGTGCCAGCGGGAGACTAGCGGGAGCCTACGAGCAGTACTTC
TRBJ2-5 | NA | TRBD2 | TRBV10-1 | CASSDPSGYETQYF | TGCGCCAGCAGTGACCCTAGCGGGTATGAGACCCAGTACTTC
TRBJ2-6 | NA | TRBD1 | TRBV2 | CASSRTGAGANVLTF | TGTGCCAGCTCAAGAACAGGGGCTGGGGCCAACGTCCTGACTTTC
TRBJ2-5 | NA | NA | TRBV7-9 | CASSLAGGRAETQYF | TGTGCCAGCAGCTTAGCTGGGGGCCGGGCAGAGACCCAGTACTTC
TRBJ2-7 | NA | TRBD2 | TRBV27 | CASSLSTSGFYEQYF | TGTGCCAGCAGTTTATCGACTAGCGGGTTCTACGAGCAGTACTTC
TRBJ2-2 | NA | TRBD1 | TRBV4-1 | CASSQWDSNTGELFF | TGCGCCAGCAGCCAATGGGACAGCAACACCGGGGAGCTGTTTTTT
TRBJ1-2 | NA | NA | TRBV2 | CASTIVQGSYGYTF | TGTGCCAGCACCATTGTACAGGGAAGCTATGGCTACACCTTC
TRBJ1-5 | once | TRBD1 | TRBV6-2/TRBV6-3 | CASSYSVSTGYGGNQPQHF | TGTGCCAGCAGTTACTCGGTTTCGACAGGGTATGGTGGCAATCAGCCCCAGCATTTT
TRBJ2-7 | NA | TRBD1 | TRBV3-1/TRBV3-2 | CASSQHAWTGGGYEQYF | TGTGCCAGCAGCCAACACGCCTGGACAGGGGGCGGATACGAGCAGTACTTC
TRBJ1-6 | NA | NA | TRBV3-1/TRBV3-2 | CASSQGGPGGSPLHF | TGTGCCAGCAGCCAAGGGGGGCCGGGAGGTTCACCCCTCCACTTT
TRBJ2-3 | NA | NA | TRBV7-6 | CASSLGGQSGDTQYF | TGTGCCAGCAGCTTAGGGGGACAATCGGGGGATACGCAGTATTTT
TRBJ1-1 | NA | NA | TRBV19 | CASTGYGTEAFF | TGTGCCAGCACAGGGTACGGCACTGAAGCTTTCTTT
TRBJ1-2 | few | TRBD1 | TRBV19 | CASSTSTGTYGYTF | TGTGCCAGTAGTACCTCGACAGGGACCTATGGCTACACCTTC
TRBJ1-4 | NA | NA | TRBV2 | CASSSPPDSRSEKLFF | TGTGCCAGCAGTTCCCCACCGGACAGCCGGTCGGAAAAACTGTTTTTT
TRBJ2-6 | NA | TRBD1 | TRBV5-1 | CASQGASIAGANVLTF | TGCGCCAGCCAGGGGGCTTCGATTGCTGGGGCCAACGTCCTGACTTTC
TRBJ2-3 | NA | NA | TRBV11-2 | CASSTRLADTQYF | TGTGCCAGCAGCACCCGACTAGCAGATACGCAGTATTTT
TRBJ2-7 | NA | TRBD2 | TRBV27 | CASSWGTSGTYEQYF | TGTGCCAGCAGTTGGGGGACTAGCGGTACCTACGAGCAGTACTTC
TRBJ2-5 | NA | TRBD2 | TRBV7-8 | CASSRSTGGRQETQYF | TGTGCCAGCAGCCGATCGACGGGAGGGCGGCAAGAGACCCAGTACTTC
TRBJ1-4 | NA | TRBD1 | TRBV18 | CASSPGDRGRGKLFF | TGTGCCAGCTCACCAGGGGACAGGGGACGGGGAAAACTGTTTTTT
TRBJ1-5 | NA | NA | TRBV19 | CASSDRGADQPQHF | TGTGCCAGTAGTGACCGGGGGGCGGATCAGCCCCAGCATTTT
TRBJ2-3 | NA | TRBD2 | TRBV6-5 | CASSYKTSGPDTQYF | TGTGCCAGCAGTTATAAGACTAGCGGGCCCGATACGCAGTATTTT
TRBJ1-1 | NA | NA | TRBV5-4 | CASSSTLITEAFF | TGTGCCAGCAGCTCGACACTCATCACTGAAGCTTTCTTT
TRBJ2-2 | NA | NA | TRBV27 | CASRRGPFTGELFF | TGTGCCAGCAGGCGAGGCCCTTTCACCGGGGAGCTGTTTTTT
TRBJ2-7 | NA | NA | TRBV7-8 | CASSPGTYELYF | TGTGCCAGCAGCCCCGGGACTTATGAACTCTACTTC
TRBJ1-2 | NA | NA | TRBV18 | CASSPDMSYGYTF | TGTGCCAGCTCACCCGACATGTCTTATGGCTACACCTTC
TRBJ2-7 | NA | TRBD1 | TRBV11-2 | CASSSRQGALVVEQYF | TGTGCCAGCAGCTCCCGACAGGGGGCGCTTGTTGTCGAGCAGTACTTC
TRBJ2-3 | once | NA | TRBV5-5 | CASRLQGTDTQYF | TGTGCCAGCAGATTACAGGGCACAGATACGCAGTATTTT
TRBJ1-1 | NA | NA | TRBV11-3 | CASSPSVNTEAFF | TGTGCCAGCAGCCCCTCAGTGAACACTGAAGCTTTCTTT
TRBJ2-6 | NA | NA | TRBV18 | CASSPREVRTSGANVLTF | TGTGCCAGCTCACCAAGGGAGGTTAGGACCTCTGGGGCCAACGTCCTGACTTTC
TRBJ2-7 | NA | NA | TRBV5-6 | CASRHYGDYEQYF | TGTGCCAGCAGACATTACGGGGATTACGAGCAGTACTTC
TRBJ1-4 | NA | TRBD1 | TRBV5-4 | CASSFSTGGVEKLFF | TGTGCCAGCAGCTTCTCGACAGGGGGAGTTGAAAAACTGTTTTTT
TRBJ2-7 | NA | NA | TRBV10-2 | CASRLTGYEQYF | TGCGCCAGCAGGCTGACAGGCTACGAGCAGTACTTC
TRBJ2-3 | once | NA | TRBV11-2 | CASSRAPGSTDTQYF | TGTGCCAGCAGTCGCGCGCCCGGGAGCACAGATACGCAGTATTTT
TRBJ2-1 | NA | NA | TRBV4-1 | CASSQDRGTSSYNEQFF | TGCGCCAGCAGCCAAGACCGCGGGACCTCATCCTACAATGAGCAGTTCTTC
TRBJ1-5 | once | NA | TRBV7-2 | CASSHPGDNQPQHF | TGTGCCAGCAGCCACCCGGGTGACAATCAGCCCCAGCATTTT